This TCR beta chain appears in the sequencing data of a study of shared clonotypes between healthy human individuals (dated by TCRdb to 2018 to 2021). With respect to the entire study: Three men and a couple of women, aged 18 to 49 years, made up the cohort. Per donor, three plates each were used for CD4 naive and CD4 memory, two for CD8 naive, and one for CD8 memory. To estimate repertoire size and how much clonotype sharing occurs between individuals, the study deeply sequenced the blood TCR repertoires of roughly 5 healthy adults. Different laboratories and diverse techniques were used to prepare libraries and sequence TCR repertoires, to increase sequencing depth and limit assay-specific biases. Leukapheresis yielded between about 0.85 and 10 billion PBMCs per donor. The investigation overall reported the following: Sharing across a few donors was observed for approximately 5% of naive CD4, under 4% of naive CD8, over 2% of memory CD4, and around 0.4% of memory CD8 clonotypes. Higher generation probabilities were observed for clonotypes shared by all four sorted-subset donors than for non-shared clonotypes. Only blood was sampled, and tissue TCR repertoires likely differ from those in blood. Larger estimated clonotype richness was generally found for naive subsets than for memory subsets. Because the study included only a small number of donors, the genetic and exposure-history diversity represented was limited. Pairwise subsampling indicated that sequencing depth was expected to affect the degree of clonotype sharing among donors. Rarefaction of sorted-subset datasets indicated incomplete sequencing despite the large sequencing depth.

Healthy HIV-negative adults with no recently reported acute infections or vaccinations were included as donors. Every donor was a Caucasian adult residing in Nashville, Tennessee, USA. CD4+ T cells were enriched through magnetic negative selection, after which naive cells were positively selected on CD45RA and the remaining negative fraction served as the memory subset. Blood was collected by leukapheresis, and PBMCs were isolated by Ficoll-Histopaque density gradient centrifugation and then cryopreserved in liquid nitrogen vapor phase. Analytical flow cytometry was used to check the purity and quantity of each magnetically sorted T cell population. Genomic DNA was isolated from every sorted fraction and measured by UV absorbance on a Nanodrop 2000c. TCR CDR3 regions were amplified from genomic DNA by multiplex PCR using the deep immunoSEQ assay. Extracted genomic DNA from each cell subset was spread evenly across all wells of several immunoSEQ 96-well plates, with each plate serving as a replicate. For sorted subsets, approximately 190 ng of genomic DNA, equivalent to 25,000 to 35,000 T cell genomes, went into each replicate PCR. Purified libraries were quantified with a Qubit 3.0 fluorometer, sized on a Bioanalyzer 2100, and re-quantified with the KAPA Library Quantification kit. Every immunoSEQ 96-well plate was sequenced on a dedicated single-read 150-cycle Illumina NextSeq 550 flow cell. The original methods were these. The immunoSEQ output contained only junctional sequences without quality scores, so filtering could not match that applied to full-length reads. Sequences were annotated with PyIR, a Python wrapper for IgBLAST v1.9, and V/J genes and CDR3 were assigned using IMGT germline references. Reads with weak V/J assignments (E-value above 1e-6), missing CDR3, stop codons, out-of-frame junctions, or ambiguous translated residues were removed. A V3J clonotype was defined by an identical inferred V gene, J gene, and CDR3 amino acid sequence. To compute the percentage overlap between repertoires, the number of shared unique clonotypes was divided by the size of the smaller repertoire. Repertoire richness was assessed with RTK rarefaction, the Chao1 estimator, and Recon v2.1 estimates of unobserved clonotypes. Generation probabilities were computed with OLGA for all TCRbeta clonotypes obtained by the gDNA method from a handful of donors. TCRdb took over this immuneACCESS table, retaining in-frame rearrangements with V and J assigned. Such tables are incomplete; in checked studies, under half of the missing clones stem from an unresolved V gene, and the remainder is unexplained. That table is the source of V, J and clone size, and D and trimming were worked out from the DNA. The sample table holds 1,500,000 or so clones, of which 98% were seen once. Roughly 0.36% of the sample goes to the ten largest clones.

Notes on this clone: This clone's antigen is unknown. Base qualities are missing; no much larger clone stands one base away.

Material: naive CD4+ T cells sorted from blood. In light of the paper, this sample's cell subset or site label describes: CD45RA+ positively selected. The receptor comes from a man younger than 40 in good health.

The nucleotide sequence is given as TGTGCCAGCAGCCCCCCGGGCGGGAGCATTACAGATACGCAGTATTTT. Translated, it reads CASSPPGGSITDTQYF. The rearranged chain carries TRBV7-2 and TRBJ2-3, and TRBD2 matches 7 of the central bases. The CDR3 contains 16 residues, cysteine and phenylalanine counted. Of the read, only the CDR3 DNA is kept; its 48 bases are in frame from base 1. Here V drops 5 bases and J drops 3 bases, and the junction holds 11 bases not matched to any gene. The germline V gene supplies CDR1 SGHTA and CDR2 FQGNSA.